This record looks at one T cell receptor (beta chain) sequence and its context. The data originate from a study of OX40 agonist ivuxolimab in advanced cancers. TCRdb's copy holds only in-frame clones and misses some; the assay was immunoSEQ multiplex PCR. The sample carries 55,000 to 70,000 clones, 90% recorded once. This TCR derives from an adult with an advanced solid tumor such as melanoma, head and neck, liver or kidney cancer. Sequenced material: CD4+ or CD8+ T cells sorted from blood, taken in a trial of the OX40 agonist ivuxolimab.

CDR3 DNA: TGTGCCCGCCATGGGACTCCTAAGGACAATGAGCAGTTCTTC. It codes for CARHGTPKDNEQFF. The chain couples TRBV30 to TRBJ2-1; D possibly corresponds to TRBD2 (6 bases). Germline CDR1 is GTSNPN and CDR2 is SVGIG (reference sequence). The CDR3 spans 14 residues. Trimming took off 8 bases at V and 5 bases at J, with 19 bases between the two ends.